The present entry profiles one T cell receptor beta chain with its context. Antigen: not known. Other DNA sequences of this sample code for an identical CDR3. Unsorted samples used about 90 million PBMCs for genomic DNA. This record belongs to a study of shared clonotypes between healthy human individuals. General study results and limits: Only blood was sampled, and tissue TCR repertoires likely differ from blood ones.

Between the trimmed V and J ends, which lost 7 bases and 5 bases, there was a span of 18 bases. Germline V gives CDR1 SNHLY, CDR2 FYNNEI. The CDR3 sequence is 14 residues long. Per the authors' pipeline: ImmunoSEQ output held junction-only sequences without quality scores, so filtering differed. The data were produced by immunoSEQ multiplex PCR, yet TCRdb's version contains in-frame clones alone and is incomplete. The V and J calls and the clone size are those of that table, but D and trimming were determined from the DNA. The sample carries about 490,000 clones, 79% recorded once. V usage is TRBV2 and J usage is TRBJ2-7; D gene ambiguous. This TCR was recovered from a woman aged 40 to 49 in good health. Some clones in this sample may be carry-over from other donors' samples. Input material: PBMCs. The CDR3 loop is CASNTPPAAHEQYF. The CDR3 bases are TGTGCCAGCAACACACCCCCGGCGGCCCACGAGCAGTACTTC.